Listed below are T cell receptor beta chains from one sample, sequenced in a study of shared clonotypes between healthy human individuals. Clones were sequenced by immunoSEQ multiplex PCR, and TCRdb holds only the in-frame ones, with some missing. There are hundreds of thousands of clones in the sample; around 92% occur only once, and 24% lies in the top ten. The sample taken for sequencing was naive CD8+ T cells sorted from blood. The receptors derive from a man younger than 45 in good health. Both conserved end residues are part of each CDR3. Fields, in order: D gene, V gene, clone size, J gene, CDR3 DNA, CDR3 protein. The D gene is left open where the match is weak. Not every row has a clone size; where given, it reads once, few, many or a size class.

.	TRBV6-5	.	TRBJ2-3	TGTGCCAGCAGCGGATTCGGAGATACGCAGTATTTT	CASSGFGDTQYF
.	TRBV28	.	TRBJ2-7	TGTGCCAGCAGTTTATTCAGCTACGAGCAGTACTTC	CASSLFSYEQYF
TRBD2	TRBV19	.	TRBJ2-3	TGTGCCAGTAGTATAGGGAGGGGACTAGCTGCAGATACGCAGTATTTT	CASSIGRGLAADTQYF
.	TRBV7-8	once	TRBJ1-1	TGTGCCAGCAGCCCCAGGATCGGGGGCGGCGACACTGAAGCTTTCTTT	CASSPRIGGGDTEAFF
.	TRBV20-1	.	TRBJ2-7	TGCAGTGCTAGAGAGGTGGACGAGCAGTACTTC	CSAREVDEQYF
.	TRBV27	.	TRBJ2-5	TGTGCCAGCAGTATCTCCGTGACAGCCTGGGAGACCCAGTACTTC	CASSISVTAWETQYF
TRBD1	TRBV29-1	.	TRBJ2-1	TGCAGCGTTGAAGGGGGAAAGACCGGGACAGGGGATGCCGATGAGCAGTTCTTC	CSVEGGKTGTGDADEQFF
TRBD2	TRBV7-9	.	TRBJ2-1	TGTGCCAGCAGCCCGCTAGCGGGACTCTACAATGAGCAGTTCTTC	CASSPLAGLYNEQFF
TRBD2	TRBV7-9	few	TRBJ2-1	TGTGCCAGCAGCTTGGGCGGGAGGGCCTGGCTCTTC	CASSLGGRAWLF
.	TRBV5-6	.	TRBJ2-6	TGTGCCAGCAGCTTGTGGGGGGCGGGCAGGTCTGGGGCCAACGTCCTGACTTTC	CASSLWGAGRSGANVLTF
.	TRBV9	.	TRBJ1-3	TGTGCCAGCAGCACCCAAACGGGTACAGGAAACACCATATATTTT	CASSTQTGTGNTIYF
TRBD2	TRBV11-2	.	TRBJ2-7	TGTGCCAGCAGTGGTAGCGGGAGGTACTCCTACGAGCAGTACTTC	CASSGSGRYSYEQYF
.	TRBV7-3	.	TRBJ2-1	TGTGCCAGCAGTTCAAACCCTTACAATGAGCAGTTCTTC	CASSSNPYNEQFF
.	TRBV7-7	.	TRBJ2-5	TGTGCTAGCAGCGACTCAGGGGAGACCCAGTACTTC	CASSDSGETQYF
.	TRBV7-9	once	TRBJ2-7	TGTGCCAGCAGTTCCGGGACGCAATTTTACGAGCAGTACTTC	CASSSGTQFYEQYF
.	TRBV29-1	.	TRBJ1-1	TGCAGCGTTGAAGATCCGGACAGATACACTGAAGCTTTCTTT	CSVEDPDRYTEAFF
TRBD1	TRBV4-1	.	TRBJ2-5	TGCGCCAGCAGCCAGCGGACAGGGGCAGAGACCCAGTACTTC	CASSQRTGAETQYF
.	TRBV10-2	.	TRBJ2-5	TGCGCCAGCAGTGATGAAGCAGTAGTCGGGGTCAAGGCAGAGACCCAGTACTTC	CASSDEAVVGVKAETQYF
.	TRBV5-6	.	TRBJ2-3	TGTGCCAGCAGCCCGGACGGCAGAAGCACAGATACGCAGTATTTT	CASSPDGRSTDTQYF
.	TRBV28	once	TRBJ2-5	TGTGCCAGCAGTCCGGGACACGAGGCGGAGACCCAGTACTTC	CASSPGHEAETQYF
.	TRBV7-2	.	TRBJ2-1	TGTGCCAGCAGCTTAGTGGGGGTTGCAGATAAGTACAATGAGCAGTTCTTC	CASSLVGVADKYNEQFF
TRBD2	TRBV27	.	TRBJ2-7	TGTGCCAGCAGTTTCGGGAGGAGCTCCTACGAGCAGTACTTC	CASSFGRSSYEQYF
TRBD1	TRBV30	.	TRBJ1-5	TGTGCCTTTGGTCCTGGACAGGGGCCCCAGCCCCAGCATTTT	CAFGPGQGPQPQHF
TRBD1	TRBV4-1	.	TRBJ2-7	TGCGCCAGCAGCACACGGACAGGGGAGTCTAGAGACGAGCAGTACTTC	CASSTRTGESRDEQYF
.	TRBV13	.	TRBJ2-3	TGTGCCAGCAGCTCGCGAGGGACGGGTCTCTACACAGATACGCAGTATTTT	CASSSRGTGLYTDTQYF
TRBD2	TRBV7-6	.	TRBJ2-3	TGTGCCAGCAGCCGGACTAGCGGTCGCACAGATACGCAGTATTTT	CASSRTSGRTDTQYF
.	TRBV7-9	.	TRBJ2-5	TGTGCCAGCGAATCTCCCGCGCTGCTGGAGACCCAGTACTTC	CASESPALLETQYF
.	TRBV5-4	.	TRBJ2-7	TGTGCCAGCAGCTGGATGGACGGGGACTACGAGCAGTACTTC	CASSWMDGDYEQYF
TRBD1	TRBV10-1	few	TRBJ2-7	TGCGCCAGCAGTGTCGGGACAGCCTACGAGCAGTACTTC	CASSVGTAYEQYF